This TCR beta chain was identified during a study of blood T cells in healthy people across ages. Points from the study as a whole: Roughly linearly, TCR beta diversity per million T cells fell as age increased. The CMV status of each donor remained undetermined, and this could have confounded shifts in expanded clonotypes. The lack of PBMC sorting stopped any conclusive naive versus antigen-experienced comparison.

As to this clonotype: Its cognate antigen is unknown.

V shed 6 bases and J 3 bases; nucleotides not matched to a gene: 5. This CDR3 region has 13 residues. The V gene's germline CDR1 is SQVTM and CDR2 ANQGSEA. A J-beta primer mix and a sample-barcoded 5' primer were used in a second PCR of roughly 6 to 11 cycles. All samples gave at least 2.5 million CDR3-containing paired-end reads. TCRdb re-called the 5' RACE reads with MiXCR, one entry per CDR3 protein. This repertoire shows 650,000 to 900,000 distinct CDR3 sequences, 55% to 65% found once; its top ten account for 28%. This chain joins TRBV29-1 and TRBJ1-1; TRBD1 matches at 9 bases. The TCR was taken from a man aged 25-40 years in good health. The source material was blood. CDR3 bases: TGCAGCGTCCGACAGGGGGAAGACACTGAAGCTTTCTTT. Amino acids: CSVRQGEDTEAFF.